A selection of T cell receptor beta chains follows, all from one sample in a study of identical twins. MiXCR, run by TCRdb on the 5' RACE reads, gives a single entry per CDR3 protein. The repertoire holds approximately 150,000 distinct CDR3 sequences, with 3% to 4.5% as singletons. The sequencing sample was made of memory T cells sorted from blood. The receptors here all came from a man between 18 and 29 years old in good health. Both conserved end residues are part of each CDR3. The order of the fields is J gene, V gene, clone size, D gene, CDR3 DNA, CDR3 protein. D genes are given only for firm matches. Clone size is stated in some rows and not others, as once, few, many or a class when expanded.

>TRBJ2-1|TRBV19|many|TRBD1
TGTGCCAGTAGTGCAGGGGGTGAGCAGTTCTTC
CASSAGGEQFF
>TRBJ1-1|TRBV12-3/TRBV12-4|many|-
TGTGCCAGCAACCTTCGTCAGGTGGGCACTGAAGCTTTCTTT
CASNLRQVGTEAFF
>TRBJ1-6|TRBV7-9|few|TRBD1
TGTGCCAGCAGCTTCTCGGGACAGGATAATTCACCCCTCCACTTT
CASSFSGQDNSPLHF
>TRBJ1-2|TRBV12-3/TRBV12-4|many|-
TGTGCCAGCAGTTTTGAGGGACCTAACTATGGCTACACCTTC
CASSFEGPNYGYTF
>TRBJ1-1|TRBV28|many|-
TGTGCCAGCAGGGCGGCTGAAGCTTTCTTT
CASRAAEAFF
>TRBJ2-2|TRBV14|many|-
TGTGCCAGCAGCCACCTACCCTACGGGGAGCTGTTTTTT
CASSHLPYGELFF
>TRBJ2-7|TRBV3-1|many|-
TGTGCCAGCAGCCAAGTGGGTGGGTTCGGTGTCCGAACCGACTACGAGCAGTACTTC
CASSQVGGFGVRTDYEQYF
>TRBJ2-3|TRBV6-1|many|-
TGTGCCAGCAAAAAGGGGCAGGGACTTACAGATACGCAGTATTTT
CASKKGQGLTDTQYF
>TRBJ2-7|TRBV14|many|-
TGTGCCAGCAGCCTCCGCGAAGGGAATGACGAGCAGTACTTC
CASSLREGNDEQYF
>TRBJ2-1|TRBV11-2|-|TRBD2
TGTGCCAGCAGCTTAGGACTAGCGGGAGGGTTTAATCACAATGAGCAGTTCTTC
CASSLGLAGGFNHNEQFF
>TRBJ1-3|TRBV12-3/TRBV12-4|many|TRBD1
TGTGCCAGCGCCCAGACAGGGGGAACTGGAAACACCATATATTTT
CASAQTGGTGNTIYF
>TRBJ2-1|TRBV4-2|many|-
TGTGCCAGCAGCCAAGCGGATGAGCAGTTCTTC
CASSQADEQFF
>TRBJ1-5|TRBV12-3/TRBV12-4|many|-
TGTGCCACCTCTCGTGGGGGTCATCAGCCCCAGCATTTT
CATSRGGHQPQHF
>TRBJ2-1|TRBV3-1|many|TRBD2
TGTGCCAGCAGCCAGGGGACTAGCGGGTTTTACAATGAGCAGTTCTTC
CASSQGTSGFYNEQFF
>TRBJ1-1|TRBV2|few|-
TGTGCCACCCAGGACAGGAACACTGAAGCTTTCTTT
CATQDRNTEAFF
>TRBJ1-3|TRBV20-1|many|-
TGCAGTGCTAGAGATCCTCTCTCTGGAAACACCATATATTTT
CSARDPLSGNTIYF
>TRBJ2-7|TRBV5-1|many|TRBD2
TGCGCCAGCAGCCAGACGGGGGAGGGCTACGAGCAGTACTTC
CASSQTGEGYEQYF
>TRBJ1-3|TRBV5-1|many|-
TGCGCCAGCAGCTCCGGGGGCCCCGGAAACACCATATATTTT
CASSSGGPGNTIYF
>TRBJ2-5|TRBV20-1|many|-
TGCAGTGCAGAGGGACCCGGAGAGGAGACCCAGTACTTC
CSAEGPGEETQYF
>TRBJ2-1|TRBV29-1|many|-
TGCAGCGAAGAAACAGGGAGGGAGCAGTTCTTC
CSEETGREQFF
>TRBJ2-3|TRBV11-2|many|-
TGTGCCAGCAGCTCCCAATTTGGGTTGAACACAGATACGCAGTATTTT
CASSSQFGLNTDTQYF
>TRBJ2-7|TRBV29-1|many|-
TGCAGCGTTGAAGTCACGTCGCTCCCCTACGAGCAGTACTTC
CSVEVTSLPYEQYF
>TRBJ2-2|TRBV11-2|many|-
TGTGCCAGCAGCCCGCTGAAGCGGTCGGGCACCGGGGAGCTGTTTTTT
CASSPLKRSGTGELFF